Sequencing of this TCR beta chain was carried out in a study of regulatory T cells in long-lasting Graves disease. CDR3-region Arm-PCR and iRepertoire HTBI primers produced the TCR beta libraries. TCRdb reprocessed the multiplex PCR reads via MiXCR and lists one record per CDR3 protein. The table includes 350,000 to 400,000 distinct CDR3 sequences, roughly 17% detected once. Time point described: newly diagnosed GD, antithyroid drugs for less than 3 months. After RNA was extracted from PBMCs, the TCR library was made from it. This clonotype was detected many times. CDR3 length equals 15 residues. V was shortened by 5 bases and J by 1 base, with 13 bases between the two germline ends. These same data were also listed under a study on T cells in Graves' hyperthyroidism and ophthalmopathy.

The starting material was peripheral blood mononuclear cells (PBMCs), obtained at new diagnosis, from a patient treated with antithyroid drugs. This clonotype originated in a woman between 18 and 29 years old with Graves disease. The chain combines TRBV12-3 or TRBV12-4 with TRBJ2-3; D unresolved. DNA for the CDR3: TGTGCCAGCAGTGATTCTAGATCGGGCACAGATACGCAGTATTTT. It yields the protein CASSDSRSGTDTQYF.